The 30 T cell receptor beta chains in this list originate from one sample, sequenced in a study of CD8 T cells in Susac syndrome. It was with random hexamers that about 0.45 to 1 ug RNA was reverse transcribed. One entry per CDR3 protein results from TCRdb running MiXCR on the immunoSEQ multiplex PCR reads. The sample has around 200,000 distinct CDR3 sequences; 90% to 95% are singletons. Sequencing was done on a sample of CD8+ T cells from PBMCs. The receptors stem from a human donor with multiple sclerosis.

This chain uses TRBV20-1 with TRBJ2-1; D gene uncertain. The CDR3 extends over 12 amino acids. Germline V gives CDR1 DFQATT, CDR2 SNEGSKA (reference sequence). Trimming removed 3 bases at V and 7 bases at J, with 10 bases between. CDR3 region: CSASETWNEQFF. In DNA, the CDR3 is TGCAGTGCTAGTGAGACTTGGAATGAGCAGTTCTTC.

This clonotype was counted once. The genes are TRBV29-1 and TRBJ1-1; D may be TRBD1 (5 bases). V lost 7 bases and J lost 7, with 13 bases in between. In germline, CDR1 is SQVTM, CDR2 ANQGSEA. The CDR3 is made up of 11 amino acids. CDR3 nucleotides: TGCAGCGGGACCATGGGGGGTGAAGCTTTCTTT. This codes for CSGTMGGEAFF.

A remark on this clonotype: One end of the junction does not line up with germline, which may come from a read error. The V and J genes are TRBV3-1 and TRBJ2-1; 9 positions agree with TRBD1. The CDR3 totals 14 residues. The germline gives CDR1 LGHDT, CDR2 YNNKEL (reference sequence). CDR3 amino acids: CASSQSNVWDRDPF. The CDR3 DNA is TGTGCCAGCAGCCAATCAAATGTTTGGGACAGGGACCCATTC.

This clonotype has only one observation. The chain couples TRBV19 to TRBJ1-2, with a tentative D call TRBD1 (6 bases). The CDR3 extends over 13 amino acids. Germline assignment: CDR1 LNHDA and CDR2 SQIVND (reference sequence). The V and J ends lost 3 bases and 7 bases respectively, with 12 bases between them. CDR3 region: CASSIGPGVGYTF. For the CDR3, the DNA is TGTGCCAGTAGTATCGGGCCAGGGGTTGGCTACACCTTC.

The chain links TRBV6-2 or TRBV6-3 to TRBJ2-1, with 13 bases lining up with TRBD2. V lost 6 bases to trimming and J lost 8 bases; unmatched junction nucleotides: 10. The CDR3 is made up of 16 amino acids. Germline-derived CDR1 and CDR2 are MNHEY and SVGEGT. In nucleotides, the CDR3 is TGTGCCAGCAGACCCCCCGGGACTAGCGGGGTCGATGAGCAGTTCTTC. It is translated as CASRPPGTSGVDEQFF.

This clonotype was detected once. The chain employs TRBV20-1 and TRBJ2-5, with 7 bases lining up with TRBD2. The CDR3 length is 16 residues. V lost 3 bases to trimming and J lost 5 bases; unmatched junction nucleotides: 15. Germline CDR1 and CDR2: DFQATT and SNEGSKA (reference sequence). CDR3 DNA: TGCAGTGCTAGTGCTTCTACGGGGCTAGCGGCGGAGACCCAGTACTTC. Protein: CSASASTGLAAETQYF.

The sample holds one count of this clonotype. The gene calls are TRBV7-9 and TRBJ1-1; a weak D match, TRBD1 (5 bases). V was trimmed by 0 bases and J by 8 bases, leaving 10 bases between them. Per germline, CDR1 SEHNR and CDR2 FQNEAQ (reference sequence). The CDR3 extends over 13 amino acids. The CDR3: CASSLAGGSEAFF. The CDR3 region has the DNA TGTGCCAGCAGCTTAGCGGGGGGATCCGAAGCTTTCTTT.

V is TRBV7-8 and J is TRBJ2-1; 8 nucleotides line up with TRBD2. Looked up from germline, CDR1 is SGHVS and CDR2 is FQNEAQ. This CDR3 is built from 16 residues. V gave up 5 bases and J gave up 6 bases; unmatched junction bases: 12. CDR3 nucleotide sequence: TGTGCCAGCAGCCCGACCGGGACTAGGGTCGTCAATGAGCAGTTCTTC. Translated, it gives CASSPTGTRVVNEQFF.

This sequence joins TRBV6-5 and TRBJ2-5; D might be TRBD1 or TRBD2, each matching 6 bases. Trimming stripped 7 bases from V and 5 bases from J, with 11 bases between. Germline loops: CDR1 MNHEY, CDR2 SVGAGI. This CDR3 comprises 12 residues. CDR3 DNA sequence: TGTGCCAGCACGGGGGCGGGGGAGACCCAGTACTTC. It is translated as CASTGAGETQYF.

The chain has TRBV13 and TRBJ2-7; D may be TRBD2 (6 bases). Trimming cost V 5 bases and J 3 bases, with 14 bases left between them. Germline CDR1 reads PRHDT; CDR2 reads FYEKMQ (reference sequence). This CDR3 comprises 14 residues. The CDR3: CASSPIGSHYEQYF. CDR3 DNA: TGTGCCAGCAGCCCCATCGGGAGTCACTACGAGCAGTACTTC.

This rearrangement joins TRBV5-4 to TRBJ1-1; 8 bases are shared with TRBD1. In germline, CDR1 is SGHNT, CDR2 YYREEE (reference sequence). The CDR3 loop spans 16 amino acids. The V gene end was trimmed by 3 bases and the J gene end by 8 bases; junction bases not matched to a gene: 15. The CDR3 sequence is CASSSPRQGISEEAFF. CDR3 DNA sequence: TGTGCCAGCAGCTCTCCCCGACAGGGGATATCGGAAGAAGCTTTCTTT.

This chain joins TRBV2 and TRBJ1-5; tentative D call: TRBD1 (5 bases). The V end lost 10 bases, the J end lost 8 bases, and 15 bases lay between the germline ends. This CDR3 is 12 amino acids long. The germline V gene has CDR1 SNHLY and CDR2 FYNNEI. CDR3 amino acids: CANRSSGEPQHF. DNA of the CDR3: TGTGCCAACAGGTCGAGCGGAGAGCCCCAGCATTTT.

This chain joins TRBV30 and TRBJ2-2; D gene uncertain. CDR3 length: 11 amino acids. Trimming removed 5 bases at V and 6 bases at J, with 7 bases between. Per the germline V gene, CDR1 is GTSNPN and CDR2 is SVGIG (reference sequence). CDR3 loop: CAWRGAGELFF. CDR3 nucleotide sequence: TGTGCCTGGCGTGGGGCCGGGGAGCTGTTTTTT.

This chain links TRBV7-9 with TRBJ2-1; 10 bases agree with TRBD2. The length of the CDR3 is 16 residues. The germline CDR1 and CDR2 sequences are SEHNR and FQNEAQ (reference sequence). Germline trimming cut 5 bases from V and 5 bases from J; bases unmatched to any gene: 9. This CDR3 is CASSPIYSGRNNEQFF. The CDR3 nucleotides read TGTGCCAGCAGCCCGATTTATAGCGGGAGGAACAATGAGCAGTTCTTC. The variable domain in full, completed from reference TRBV7-9 and TRBJ2-1, reads DTGVSQNPRHKITKRGQNVTFRCDPISEHNRLYWYRQTLGQGPEFLTYFQNEAQLEKSRLLSDRFSAERPKGSFSTLEIQRTEQGDSAMYLCASSPIYSGRNNEQFFGPGTRLTVL.

This clonotype was found once. The gene calls are TRBV27 and TRBJ2-7; D unresolved. Germline CDR1 and CDR2: MNHEY and SMNVEV (reference sequence). V was pared by 3 bases and J by 9 bases, with 12 bases between. The CDR3 totals 12 residues. The CDR3 protein is CASSLPHGAQYF. The CDR3 DNA follows: TGTGCCAGCAGTTTGCCACACGGCGCGCAGTACTTC.

The chain joins TRBV3-1 to TRBJ2-4, with a weak D call TRBD2 (6 bases). CDR1 and CDR2 (germline): LGHDT, YNNKEL (reference sequence). This CDR3 is built from 16 residues. V dropped 3 bases and J dropped 3 bases, with 15 bases sitting between them. The DNA of the CDR3 is TGTGCCAGCAGCCATGGAGCGGGCAAAATCAAAAACATTCAGTACTTC. Translation gives CASSHGAGKIKNIQYF.

The V call is TRBV4-1, the J call TRBJ2-5, with D possibly matching TRBD2 (6 bases). The length of the CDR3 is 16 residues. Trimming removed 4 bases from V and 0 bases from J, with 15 bases in between. The germline V gene encodes CDR1 MGHRA and CDR2 YSYEKL. The CDR3 loop is CASSPLARGHQETQYF. CDR3 sequence (DNA): TGCGCCAGCAGCCCCCTGGCGCGGGGTCACCAAGAGACCCAGTACTTC.

The chain is built from TRBV27 and TRBJ1-1, with 11 bases aligning to TRBD1. The J segment lost 0 bases and the V segment lost 4 bases, leaving 16 bases of the junction unmatched. Germline assignment: CDR1 MNHEY and CDR2 SMNVEV (reference sequence). This CDR3 is 20 amino acids long. This chain's CDR3 is CASSSTGTGGPQSMNTEAFF. The DNA of the CDR3 is TGTGCCAGCAGTTCCACCGGGACAGGGGGACCCCAGTCAATGAACACTGAAGCTTTCTTT.

The chain combines TRBV6-2 or TRBV6-3 with TRBJ2-1; TRBD2 aligns across 10 bases. Trimming at V came to 6 bases and at J to 8 bases, leaving 13 bases not matched to a gene. This CDR3 spans 16 amino acids. Germline CDR1 is MNHEY and CDR2 is SVGEGT. The CDR3 nucleotides read TGTGCCAGCAGCTTAGGACTAGCGGCCCCGGGCGATGAGCAGTTCTTC. Amino acids: CASSLGLAAPGDEQFF.

V and J are TRBV24-1 and TRBJ1-1; D not certain. This CDR3 is 13 amino acids long. From germline, CDR1 is KGHDR and CDR2 SFDVKD. V lost 3 bases and J lost 1, with 5 bases in between. The CDR3 bases are TGTGCCACCAGTGATGGGCCGAACACTGAAGCTTTCTTT. This translates into CATSDGPNTEAFF.

The sample holds one count of this clonotype. The chain couples TRBV28 to TRBJ2-5; TRBD1 matches 11 bases. Germline CDR1 MDHEN, CDR2 SYDVKM. V lost 6 bases, J lost 2 bases, and 2 bases stayed unmatched. The CDR3 sequence is 14 residues long. The CDR3 loop reads CASRGQGVQETQYF. In DNA, the CDR3 is TGTGCCAGCAGGGGACAGGGGGTTCAAGAGACCCAGTACTTC.

The V call is TRBV25-1, the J call TRBJ2-3; 11 bases fit TRBD2. The CDR3 is 19 residues long. V dropped 4 bases and J dropped 5; count of bases not matched to a gene: 17. Germline loops: CDR1 MGHDK, CDR2 SYGVNS. CDR3 region: CASSGTLAGVHSSVDTQYF. CDR3 DNA sequence: TGTGCCAGCAGTGGGACACTAGCGGGAGTGCATTCGTCGGTAGATACGCAGTATTTT.

The genes are TRBV7-9 and TRBJ2-1; 9 nucleotides align to TRBD1. The CDR3 loop spans 18 amino acids. With V trimmed by 3 bases and J by 6 bases, 15 bases remained unmatched. CDR1 is SEHNR and CDR2 is FQNEAQ in the germline V gene (reference sequence). This CDR3 reads CASSLRTGEIRRVNEQFF. CDR3 DNA sequence: TGTGCCAGCAGCTTGCGGACAGGGGAGATAAGAAGGGTCAATGAGCAGTTCTTC.

This chain connects TRBV12-3 or TRBV12-4 to TRBJ2-5, with D possibly being TRBD2 (6 bases). The CDR3 contains 13 residues. With 6 bases removed from V and 4 bases from J, the gap between germline ends came to 12 bases. CDR3 nucleotide sequence: TGTGCCAGCAGGGGACTTTTGAGAGAGACCCAGTACTTC. This gives the protein CASRGLLRETQYF.

This clonotype showed up just once. The CDR3 reads CSARGTGLEGQFF. The DNA for the CDR3 is TGCAGCGCGAGGGGGACAGGCCTTGAGGGGCAGTTCTTC. V gene TRBV29-1 combines with J gene TRBJ2-1; the match to TRBD1 covers 8 bases. The V segment lost 7 bases and the J segment 12 bases; nucleotides outside the gene matches: 14. Germline V gene sequence: CDR1 SQVTM, CDR2 ANQGSEA. The CDR3 sequence is 13 residues long.

J is TRBJ1-4 and V is TRBV5-1, with D possibly matching TRBD1 (6 bases). Trimming removed 4 bases from V and 8 bases from J, with 18 bases in between. The CDR3 has 15 amino acids. The germline V gene has CDR1 SGHRS and CDR2 YFSETQ. The CDR3 sequence is CASSPGGGYGEKLFF. As DNA, the CDR3 is TGCGCCAGCAGCCCAGGAGGGGGATACGGGGAAAAACTGTTTTTT. The entire variable domain, with the rest obtained from reference TRBV5-1 and TRBJ1-4, is as follows: KAGVTQTPRYLIKTRGQQVTLSCSPISGHRSVSWYQQTPGQGLQFLFEYFSETQRNKGNFPGRFSGRQFSNSRSEMNVSTLELGDSALYLCASSPGGGYGEKLFFGSGTQLSVL.

V usage is TRBV20-1 and J usage is TRBJ1-2, with D uncertain. V was shortened by 1 base and J by 3 bases, with 9 bases between the two germline ends. This CDR3 region has 13 residues. The germline CDR1 and CDR2 sequences are DFQATT and SNEGSKA (reference sequence). In DNA, the CDR3 is TGCAGTGCTAGAGGCCTCCCAGACTATGGCTACACCTTC. Translation: CSARGLPDYGYTF.

V usage is TRBV20-1 and J usage is TRBJ2-1, with TRBD2 matching 8 bases. V lost 6 bases to trimming and J lost 8 bases; unmatched junction nucleotides: 15. Per germline, CDR1 DFQATT and CDR2 SNEGSKA (reference sequence). CDR3 length: 15 amino acids. In DNA form, the CDR3 reads TGCAGTGCCCATGGGACCGCGGGGGGTGGCTATGAGCAGTTCTTC. It codes for CSAHGTAGGGYEQFF.

The CDR3 is CASSPPYSGGEQFF. The CDR3 coding sequence is TGTGCCAGCAGCCCACCCTATTCGGGCGGTGAGCAGTTCTTC. The chain has TRBV9 and TRBJ2-1, with D unclear. V dropped 4 bases and J dropped 9 bases, with 17 bases sitting between them. This CDR3 is built from 14 residues. Per the germline V gene, CDR1 is SGDLS and CDR2 is YYNGEE.

This clonotype was found once. V and J are TRBV7-6 and TRBJ2-5; tentative D call: TRBD2 (6 bases). The V gene's germline CDR1 is SGHVS and CDR2 FNYEAQ. The V and J ends lost 5 bases and 5 bases respectively, with 21 bases between them. The CDR3 runs 16 residues. The CDR3 is CASSPDPSLRGETQYF. The CDR3 DNA reads TGTGCCAGCAGCCCTGACCCTAGCCTCCGGGGGGAGACCCAGTACTTC.